This T cell receptor (beta chain) originates from a study of T cell responses to AZD1222 COVID-19 vaccine. At the level of the study: Second-dose schedules of about 4 or about 12 weeks were combined. Study-level findings and limits: In the spike-specific TCR repertoire, nearly half reportedly target unmutated variant regions. Vaccine-associated CD4 TCRs ranged over spike, dominating at 160-218 and 743-854.

TCRdb's copy holds only in-frame clones and misses some; the assay was immunoSEQ multiplex PCR. Of around 94,000 clones listed, roughly 86% are singletons. The germline CDR1 and CDR2 sequences are LNHDA and SQIVND (reference sequence). The CDR3 runs 16 residues. V shed 8 bases, J shed 0 bases, and the junction held 9 bases outside the gene matches. As concerns this clone: The target antigen is unknown.

Sequenced material: peripheral blood, taken on day 0 of AZD1222 vaccination. The TCR originated in an adult in good health. The rearrangement joins TRBV19 to TRBJ2-1, with 8 bases lining up with TRBD1. CDR3 DNA sequence: TGTGCCAGTGGCCTACTGCAGGGGGCCTCCTACAATGAGCAGTTCTTC. The encoded protein is CASGLLQGASYNEQFF.